Following are 3 T cell receptor beta chains from one sample sequenced in a study of blood T cell repertoires in COVID-19. Method: immunoSEQ multiplex PCR; TCRdb's copy keeps in-frame clones and lacks some. The sample has around 300,000 clones, around 86% seen once. Sequences were obtained from PBMCs or T cells enriched from blood (not recorded which). These receptors were collected from a woman in her thirties or forties who had recovered from COVID-19.

This chain joins TRBV5-1 and TRBJ2-2, with 7 nucleotides matching TRBD2. J was trimmed by 6 bases and V by 0 bases; bases with no gene match: 5. Germline V CDR1 and CDR2: SGHRS, YFSETQ. CDR3 length: 15 amino acids. Written as DNA, the CDR3 is TGCGCCAGCAGCTTGGTCGCGACTAGCTCCGGGGAGCTGTTTTTT. Translated: CASSLVATSSGELFF.

The chain is built from TRBV15 and TRBJ1-2; D gene uncertain. Trimming stripped 0 bases from V and 2 bases from J, with 16 bases between. The CDR3 is made up of 17 amino acids. Germline values: CDR1 LNHNV, CDR2 YYDKDF (reference sequence). The CDR3 region is CATSRDRLRLMNYGYTF. DNA for the CDR3: TGTGCCACCAGCAGAGATCGCCTCAGGCTGATGAACTATGGCTACACCTTC.

The chain is built from TRBV3-1 (or the pseudogene TRBV3-2) and TRBJ2-1; D not resolved. CDR3 length: 13 amino acids. Germline CDR1 reads LGHDT; CDR2 reads YNNKEL (reference sequence). V was trimmed by 2 bases and J by 8 bases, leaving 10 bases between them. As DNA, the CDR3 is TGTGCCAGCAGCCAAATCGGGTGGCATGAGCAGTTCTTC. Translating gives CASSQIGWHEQFF.